This T cell receptor beta chain was identified during a study of blood T cell repertoires in COVID-19 (TCRdb year 2020). At the level of the whole study: Samples from collaborators originated in the United States, Italy and Spain and spanned both the acute and convalescent phases of COVID-19. The material from the prospective study consisted of cDNA or gDNA derived from T cells, B-cell-depleted T cells, or PBMCs. The dataset comprised deeply sampled blood TCRbeta repertoires from subjects exposed to, actively infected with, or recovered from COVID-19. The repertoires were released in a freely available public database intended as a resource for research on the immune response to SARS-CoV-2. Samples were obtained from the ongoing ImmuneRACE study (first 160 participants) and from about 1,300 subjects provided by 6 global collaborators. Sample metadata almost always included a de-identified subject ID, COVID-19 status, age in years and sex. Where HLA class I and class II types were available, the types were taken from metadata supplied by the sample provider, not from assay-based typing.

With regard to this clone: It has no known antigen specificity. Base qualities are not at hand, and no much larger clone is one base apart.

TCRbeta CDR3 regions were amplified from genomic DNA by means of the immunoSEQ Assay, a bias-controlled multiplex PCR. In the original analysis: Nucleated cell counts per sample were estimated from amplification of reference gene primers within the assay. To quantify the absolute abundance of each unique TCRbeta CDR3 rearrangement, sequence reads were collapsed and filtered. Productive Simpson clonality was computed per sample as the square root of Simpson's diversity index over productive rearrangements. TCRdb carries this immuneACCESS record with in-frame sequences only. Its versions omit some clonotypes, under half of them owing to an unresolved V gene in the studies checked, with the rest unexplained. That table is the source of V, J and clone size, and D and trimming were worked out from the DNA. Present in this sample are 29,000 or so clones, 85% to 90% of which were seen just once. The ten largest clones represent more than 10% of the sample.

Counted from cysteine to phenylalanine, this CDR3 has 13 amino acids. CDR3 DNA is the only sequence kept; it has 39 bases, read in frame from the first base. V drops 6 bases and J drops 9 bases, leaving 18 bases in between. Taken from the germline V gene, the CDR1 and CDR2 loops are SNHLY and FYNNEI. Each collaborating institution followed its own protocols to collect whole blood in K2EDTA tubes. For TCRbeta analysis, collaborator samples were shipped as frozen whole blood, as isolated PBMCs, or as DNA extracted from either sample type. What the work shows at the level of the full study, not this receptor alone: How much clinical and demographic metadata was included differed by source and by participant, and the metadata was provided uncurated.

The chain was built from TRBV2 and TRBJ2-7, and possibly TRBD1, on 5 matching bases. The source material was peripheral blood. The TCR originated in a human donor in a cohort sampled during active COVID-19. The donor label of this sample is uncertain. The nucleotides read TGTGCCAGCAGAGACAGAGCCCCTGGGGCGCAGTACTTC. This codes for CASRDRAPGAQYF.